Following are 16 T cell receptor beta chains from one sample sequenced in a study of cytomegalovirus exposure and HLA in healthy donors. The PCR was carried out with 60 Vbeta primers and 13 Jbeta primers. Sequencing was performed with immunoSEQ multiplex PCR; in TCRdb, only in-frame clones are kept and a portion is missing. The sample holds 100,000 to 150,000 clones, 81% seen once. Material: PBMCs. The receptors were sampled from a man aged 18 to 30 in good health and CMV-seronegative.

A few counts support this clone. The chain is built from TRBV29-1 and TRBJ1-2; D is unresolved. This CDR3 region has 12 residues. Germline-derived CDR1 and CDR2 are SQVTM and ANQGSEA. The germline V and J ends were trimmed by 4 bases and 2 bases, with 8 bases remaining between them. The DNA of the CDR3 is TGCAGCGTTGGGGCGTTAAACTATGGCTACACCTTC. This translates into CSVGALNYGYTF.

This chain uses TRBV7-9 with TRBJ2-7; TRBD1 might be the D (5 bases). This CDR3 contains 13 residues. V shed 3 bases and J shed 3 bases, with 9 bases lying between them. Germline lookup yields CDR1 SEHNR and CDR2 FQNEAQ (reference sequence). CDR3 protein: CASSFKGIYEQYF. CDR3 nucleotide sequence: TGTGCCAGCAGCTTCAAGGGGATCTACGAGCAGTACTTC.

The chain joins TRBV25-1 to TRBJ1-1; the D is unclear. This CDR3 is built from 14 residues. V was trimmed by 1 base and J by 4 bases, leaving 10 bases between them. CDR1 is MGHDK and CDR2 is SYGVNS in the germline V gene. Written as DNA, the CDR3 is TGTGCCAGCAGTGAATTTGTCCTAGGCACTGAAGCTTTCTTT. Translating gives CASSEFVLGTEAFF.

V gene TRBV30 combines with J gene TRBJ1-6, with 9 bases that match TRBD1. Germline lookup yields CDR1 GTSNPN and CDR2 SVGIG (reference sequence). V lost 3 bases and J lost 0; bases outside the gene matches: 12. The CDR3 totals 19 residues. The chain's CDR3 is CAWSSGTGTYSSYNSPLHF. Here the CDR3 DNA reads TGTGCCTGGAGCTCCGGGACAGGGACATATAGCTCCTATAATTCACCCCTCCACTTT.

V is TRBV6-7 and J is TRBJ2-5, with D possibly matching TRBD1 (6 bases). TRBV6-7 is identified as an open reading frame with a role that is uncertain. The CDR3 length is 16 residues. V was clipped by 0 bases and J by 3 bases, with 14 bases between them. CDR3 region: CASSYSMAGVEETQYF. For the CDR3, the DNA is TGTGCCAGCAGTTACTCGATGGCAGGGGTAGAAGAGACCCAGTACTTC.

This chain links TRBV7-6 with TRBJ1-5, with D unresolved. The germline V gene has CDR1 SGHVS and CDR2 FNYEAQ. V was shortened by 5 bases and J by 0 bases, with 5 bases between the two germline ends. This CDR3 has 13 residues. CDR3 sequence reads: CASSTHSNQPQHF. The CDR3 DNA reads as TGTGCCAGCAGCACTCATAGCAATCAGCCCCAGCATTTT.

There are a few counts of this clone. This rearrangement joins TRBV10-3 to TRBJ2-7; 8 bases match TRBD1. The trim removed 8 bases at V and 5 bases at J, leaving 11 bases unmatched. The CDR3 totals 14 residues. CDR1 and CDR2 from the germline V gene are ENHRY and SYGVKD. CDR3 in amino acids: CAISEDRDLNEQYF. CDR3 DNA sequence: TGTGCCATCTCTGAGGACAGGGACTTGAACGAGCAGTACTTC.

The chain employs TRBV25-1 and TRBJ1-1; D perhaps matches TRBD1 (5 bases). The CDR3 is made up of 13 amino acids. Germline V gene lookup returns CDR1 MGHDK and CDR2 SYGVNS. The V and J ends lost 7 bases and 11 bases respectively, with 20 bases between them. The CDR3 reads CASNPKGGTVAFF. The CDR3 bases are TGTGCCAGCAATCCGAAGGGAGGGACGGTCGCTTTCTTT. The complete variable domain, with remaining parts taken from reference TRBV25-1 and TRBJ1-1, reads EADIYQTPRYLVIGTGKKITLECSQTMGHDKMYWYQQDPGMELHLIHYSYGVNSTEKGDLSSESTVSRIRTEHFPLTLESARPSHTSQYLCASNPKGGTVAFFGQGTRLTVV.

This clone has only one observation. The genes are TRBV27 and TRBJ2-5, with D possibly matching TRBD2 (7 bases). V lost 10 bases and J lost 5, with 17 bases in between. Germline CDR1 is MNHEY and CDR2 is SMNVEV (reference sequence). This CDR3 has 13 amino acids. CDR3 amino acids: CAIGRGHRETQYF. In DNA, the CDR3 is TGTGCCATCGGGCGGGGGCACAGGGAGACCCAGTACTTC.

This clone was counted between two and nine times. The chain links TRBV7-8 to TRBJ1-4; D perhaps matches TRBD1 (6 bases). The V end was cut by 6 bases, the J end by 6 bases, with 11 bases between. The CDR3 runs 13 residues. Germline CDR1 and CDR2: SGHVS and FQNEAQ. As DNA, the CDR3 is TGTGCCAGCAGAAGGGCAGGGGATGAAAAACTGTTTTTT. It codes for CASRRAGDEKLFF.

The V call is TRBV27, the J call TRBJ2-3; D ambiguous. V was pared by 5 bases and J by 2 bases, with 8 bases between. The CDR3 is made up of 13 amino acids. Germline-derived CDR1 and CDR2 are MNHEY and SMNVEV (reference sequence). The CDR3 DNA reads TGTGCCAGCAGTCCTCCCCTCACAGATACGCAGTATTTT. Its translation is CASSPPLTDTQYF.

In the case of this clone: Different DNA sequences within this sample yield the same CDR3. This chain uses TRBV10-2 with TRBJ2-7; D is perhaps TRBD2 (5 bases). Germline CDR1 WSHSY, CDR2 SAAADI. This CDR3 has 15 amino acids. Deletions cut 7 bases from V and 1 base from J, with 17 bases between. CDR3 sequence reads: CASTPWLDSSYEQYF. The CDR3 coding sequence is TGCGCCAGCACCCCGTGGTTGGACTCTTCCTACGAGCAGTACTTC.

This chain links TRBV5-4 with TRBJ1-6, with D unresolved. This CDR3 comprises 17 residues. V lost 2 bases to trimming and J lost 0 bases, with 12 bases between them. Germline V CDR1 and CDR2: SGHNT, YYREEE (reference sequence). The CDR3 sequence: CASSLQRASSYNSPLHF. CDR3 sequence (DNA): TGTGCCAGCAGCTTACAGCGGGCGAGCTCCTATAATTCACCCCTCCACTTT. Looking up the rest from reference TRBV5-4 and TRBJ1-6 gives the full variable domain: ETGVTQSPTHLIKTRGQQVTLRCSSQSGHNTVSWYQQALGQGPQFIFQYYREEENGRGNFPPRFSGLQFPNYSSELNVNALELDDSALYLCASSLQRASSYNSPLHFGNGTRLTVT.

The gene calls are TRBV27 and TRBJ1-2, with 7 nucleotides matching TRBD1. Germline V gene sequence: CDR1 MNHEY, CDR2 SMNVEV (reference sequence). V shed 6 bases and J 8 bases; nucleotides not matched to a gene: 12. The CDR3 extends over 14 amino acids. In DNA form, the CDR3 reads TGTGCCAGCAGCCCAACAGGGGTCACTCGGGGCTACACCTTC. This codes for CASSPTGVTRGYTF.

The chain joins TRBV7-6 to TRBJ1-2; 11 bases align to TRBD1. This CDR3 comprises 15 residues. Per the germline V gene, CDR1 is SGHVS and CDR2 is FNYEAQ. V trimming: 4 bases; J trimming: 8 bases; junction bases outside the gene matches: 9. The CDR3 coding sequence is TGTGCCAGCAGCTCCAACGTGGGACAGGGGGGCGGCTACACCTTC. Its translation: CASSSNVGQGGGYTF.

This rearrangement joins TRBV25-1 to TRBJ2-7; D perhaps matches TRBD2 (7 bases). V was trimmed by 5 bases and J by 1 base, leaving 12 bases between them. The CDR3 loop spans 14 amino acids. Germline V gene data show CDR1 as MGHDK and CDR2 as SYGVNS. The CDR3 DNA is TGTGCCAGCAGTTTCGGGGGGCGTTCCTACGAGCAGTACTTC. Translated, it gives CASSFGGRSYEQYF.